The subject of this entry is one T cell receptor beta chain. The V segment lost 1 base and the J segment 2 bases; nucleotides outside the gene matches: 9. There are 17 residues in the CDR3. The germline CDR1 and CDR2 sequences are SQVTM and ANQGSEA. The sample is drawn from a study of blood T cell repertoires in COVID-19. Looking at the study overall: From the United States, Italy and Spain came samples of acute and convalescent COVID-19. Nucleic acid was either cDNA or gDNA, and it came from T cells, B-cell-depleted T cells, or PBMCs.

Authors' data handling: Amplifying reference gene primers gave estimates of nucleated cell counts. Libraries were prepared by immunoSEQ multiplex PCR; TCRdb keeps only in-frame clonotypes and omits some of them. V, J and clone size derive from that table, while D and trimming were established from the DNA sequence. The top ten clones hold around 5.2% of a sample with under 200,000 clones, 80% to 85% of them seen once. The V call is TRBV29-1, the J call TRBJ2-2; 8 nucleotides line up with TRBD2. The source material was peripheral blood. The sequence derives from a woman between 25 and 40 years old with acute or convalescent COVID-19. CDR3 amino acids: CSVEARTGGLNTGELFF. The CDR3 nucleotides read TGCAGCGTTGAAGCACGGACGGGAGGGCTTAACACCGGGGAGCTGTTTTTT.